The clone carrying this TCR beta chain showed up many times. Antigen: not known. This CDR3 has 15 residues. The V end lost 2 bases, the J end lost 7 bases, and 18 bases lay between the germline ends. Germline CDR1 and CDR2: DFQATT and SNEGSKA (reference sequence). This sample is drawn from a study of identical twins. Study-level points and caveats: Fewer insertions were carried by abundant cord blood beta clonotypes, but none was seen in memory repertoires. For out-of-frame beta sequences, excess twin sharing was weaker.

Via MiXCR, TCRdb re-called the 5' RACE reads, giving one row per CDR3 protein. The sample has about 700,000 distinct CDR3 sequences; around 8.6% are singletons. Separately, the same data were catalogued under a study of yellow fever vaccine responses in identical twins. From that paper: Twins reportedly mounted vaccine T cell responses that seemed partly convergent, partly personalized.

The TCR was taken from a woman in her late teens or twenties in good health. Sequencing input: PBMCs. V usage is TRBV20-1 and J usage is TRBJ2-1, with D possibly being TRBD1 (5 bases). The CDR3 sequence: CSARNRMQGKNEQFF. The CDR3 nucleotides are TGCAGTGCTAGAAATCGGATGCAGGGTAAAAATGAGCAGTTCTTC.